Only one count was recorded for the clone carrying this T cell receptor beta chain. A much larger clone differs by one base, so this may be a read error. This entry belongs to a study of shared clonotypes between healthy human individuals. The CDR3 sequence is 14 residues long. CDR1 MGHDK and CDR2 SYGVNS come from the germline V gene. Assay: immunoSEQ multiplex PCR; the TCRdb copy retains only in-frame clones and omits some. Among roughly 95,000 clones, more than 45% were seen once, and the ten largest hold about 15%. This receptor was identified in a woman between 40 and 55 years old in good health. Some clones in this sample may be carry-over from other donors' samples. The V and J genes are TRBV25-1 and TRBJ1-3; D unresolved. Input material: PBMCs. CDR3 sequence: CASTDTLTGNTVYF. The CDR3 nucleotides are TGTGCCAGCACCGACACCCTTACTGGAAACACCGTATATTTT.